The T cell receptor beta chain under discussion was sequenced for a study of neurological immune-mediated disorders. This clonotype showed up many times. TCRdb reanalysed the 5' RACE reads using MiXCR and keeps one entry per CDR3 protein. The table lists about 66,000 distinct CDR3 sequences, around 5.2% of them singletons. V lost 5 bases, J lost 5 bases, and 22 bases lay in between. Germline CDR1 and CDR2: SGDLS and YYNGEE. The CDR3 has 16 residues. The gene calls are TRBV9 and TRBJ2-5; D ambiguous. Material: PBMCs. This TCR was recovered from a woman under 40 with multiple sclerosis. CDR3 region: CASRERKWCGPETQYF. In DNA, the CDR3 is TGTGCCAGCAGAGAAAGGAAATGGTGTGGGCCGGAGACCCAGTACTTC.